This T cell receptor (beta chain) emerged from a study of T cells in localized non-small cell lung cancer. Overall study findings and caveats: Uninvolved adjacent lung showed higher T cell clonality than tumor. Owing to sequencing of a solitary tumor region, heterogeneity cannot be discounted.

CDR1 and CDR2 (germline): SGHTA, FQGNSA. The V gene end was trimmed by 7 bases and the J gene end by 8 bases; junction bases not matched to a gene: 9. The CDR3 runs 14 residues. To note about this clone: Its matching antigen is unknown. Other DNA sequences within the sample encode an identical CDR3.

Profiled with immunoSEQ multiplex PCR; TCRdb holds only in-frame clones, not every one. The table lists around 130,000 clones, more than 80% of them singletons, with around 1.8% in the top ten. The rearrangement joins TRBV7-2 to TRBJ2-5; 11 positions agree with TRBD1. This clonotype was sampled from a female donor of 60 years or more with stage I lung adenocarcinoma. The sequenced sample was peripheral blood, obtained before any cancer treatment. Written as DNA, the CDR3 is TGTGCCAGCACCGGACAGGGGGCCGGGGAAACCCAGTACTTC. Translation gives CASTGQGAGETQYF.